This T cell receptor (beta chain) was obtained from a study of blood T cell repertoires in COVID-19. Study-wide context: Italy, Spain and the United States were the sources of the convalescent and acute COVID-19 samples.

The germline V gene has CDR1 SGHNT and CDR2 YYREEE (reference sequence). This CDR3 spans 12 amino acids. V lost 4 bases and J lost 4, with 8 bases in between. Per the original methods: Estimation of nucleated cell counts was performed using reference gene primer amplification. Data came from immunoSEQ multiplex PCR; TCRdb stores just in-frame clones and leaves some out. That table gives V, J and clone size, and the DNA gave D and trimming. The data hold over 100,000 clones, with about 80% observed a single time. This receptor was taken from a woman at least 80 years old with acute or convalescent COVID-19. V gene TRBV5-4 combines with J gene TRBJ1-1; D is ambiguous. Sequencing was done on a sample of peripheral blood. CDR3 nucleotides: TGTGCCAGCAGCGCTGGAGCCACTGAAGCTTTCTTT. This codes for CASSAGATEAFF.